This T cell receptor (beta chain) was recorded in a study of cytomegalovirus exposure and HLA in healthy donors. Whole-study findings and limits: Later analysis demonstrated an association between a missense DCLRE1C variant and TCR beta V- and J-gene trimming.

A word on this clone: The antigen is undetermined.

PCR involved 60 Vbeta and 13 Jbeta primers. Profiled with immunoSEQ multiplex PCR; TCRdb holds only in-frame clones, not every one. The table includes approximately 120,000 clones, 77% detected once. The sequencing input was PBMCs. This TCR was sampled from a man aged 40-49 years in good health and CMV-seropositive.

CDR3 bases: TGTGCCAGCAGTTTTGGGGGCAAATCTAGCACAGATACGCAGTATTTT. Protein sequence: CASSFGGKSSTDTQYF. The chain employs TRBV7-8 and TRBJ2-3; a weak D match, TRBD1 (6 bases). The CDR3 consists of 16 residues. Looked up from germline, CDR1 is SGHVS and CDR2 is FQNEAQ. V was trimmed by 6 bases and J by 0 bases, leaving 16 bases between them.